This passage covers 18 T cell receptor beta chains from one sample sequenced in a study of cytomegalovirus exposure and HLA in healthy donors. Researchers ran the PCR with 60 Vbeta and 13 Jbeta primers. Here immunoSEQ multiplex PCR was the method, and the copy in TCRdb shows in-frame clones only, minus some. The sample has approximately 120,000 clones, around 75% seen once. The sample consisted of PBMCs. The receptor set was obtained from a man in his 60s in good health and CMV-seropositive.

This clone was seen more than once but under ten times. The chain carries TRBV2 and TRBJ2-7; 12 bases map to TRBD2. CDR1 and CDR2 from the germline V gene are SNHLY and FYNNEI. The trim removed 6 bases at V and 6 bases at J, leaving 6 bases unmatched. CDR3 length equals 14 residues. The CDR3 loop reads CASRASGGALEQYF. CDR3 in DNA: TGTGCCAGCAGAGCTAGCGGGGGGGCCCTCGAGCAGTACTTC.

In DNA, the CDR3 is TGTGCCAGCAGCAAAACCCTAGCAGGTCCCGGGGAGCTGTTTTTT. Residues: CASSKTLAGPGELFF. The V gene is TRBV5-4, the J gene TRBJ2-2, with a possible D match to TRBD2 (5 bases). This CDR3 contains 15 residues. Germline-derived CDR1 and CDR2 are SGHNT and YYREEE (reference sequence). V gave up 4 bases and J gave up 6 bases, with 16 bases separating them.

The chain has TRBV6-5 and TRBJ2-7; 9 positions match TRBD2. CDR3 length: 14 amino acids. Germline CDR1 is MNHEY and CDR2 is SVGAGI. V lost 2 bases to trimming and J lost 2 bases; unmatched junction nucleotides: 1. CDR3 protein: CASSYGGGAYEQYF. The CDR3, as DNA: TGTGCCAGCAGTTACGGCGGGGGGGCCTACGAGCAGTACTTC.

A few counts support this clone. The chain employs TRBV5-5 and TRBJ2-4; 8 nucleotides match TRBD1. V trimming: 1 base; J trimming: 6 bases; junction bases outside the gene matches: 3. The CDR3 is 14 residues long. Germline-derived CDR1 and CDR2 are SGHKS and YYEKEE (reference sequence). The CDR3 is CASSLWQGANIQYF. The CDR3 DNA reads as TGTGCCAGCAGCTTGTGGCAGGGGGCAAACATTCAGTACTTC.

The V and J genes are TRBV28 and TRBJ1-2; 7 nucleotides line up with TRBD1. The CDR3 extends over 14 amino acids. Germline V gene sequence: CDR1 MDHEN, CDR2 SYDVKM. Losses at the gene ends were 5 bases for V and 2 bases for J; bases not matched to a gene: 5. Here the CDR3 reads CASSEATGNYGYTF. As DNA, the CDR3 is TGTGCCAGCAGTGAAGCGACAGGGAACTATGGCTACACCTTC.

This clone has just a few counts. The J gene is TRBJ1-1, the V gene TRBV18; D not resolved. Germline CDR1 KGHSH, CDR2 LQKENI. The CDR3 has 16 residues. V gave up 2 bases and J gave up 0 bases, with 13 bases separating them. In DNA form, the CDR3 reads TGTGCCAGCTCACCAGAGGAAGGCAACATGAACACTGAAGCTTTCTTT. It is translated as CASSPEEGNMNTEAFF.

CDR3 sequence reads: CASSLSPGQRNSPLHF. The DNA of the CDR3 is TGTGCCAGCAGTTTATCCCCCGGACAGAGAAATTCACCCCTCCACTTT. V gene TRBV27 combines with J gene TRBJ1-6; D is perhaps TRBD1 (6 bases). Germline lookup yields CDR1 MNHEY and CDR2 SMNVEV (reference sequence). Trimming left V 0 bases short and J 7 bases short, with 13 bases between. The CDR3 has 16 amino acids.

This sequence joins TRBV19 and TRBJ1-1; D not resolved. The germline gives CDR1 LNHDA, CDR2 SQIVND (reference sequence). Deletions cut 4 bases from V and 0 bases from J, with 21 bases between. This CDR3 comprises 18 residues. This CDR3 is CASSTPSGGLTLNTEAFF. Here the CDR3 DNA reads TGTGCCAGTAGTACGCCCTCTGGCGGTTTAACCTTGAACACTGAAGCTTTCTTT.

The genes are TRBV5-4 and TRBJ2-7, with 13 bases matching TRBD2. V lost 4 bases, J lost 3 bases, and 7 bases stayed unmatched. Looked up from germline, CDR1 is SGHNT and CDR2 is YYREEE (reference sequence). The CDR3 totals 16 residues. CDR3 nucleotide sequence: TGTGCCAGCAGCCCCGGGACTAGCGGGGCTGACTACGAGCAGTACTTC. It specifies CASSPGTSGADYEQYF.

The rearrangement links TRBV30 to TRBJ2-7, with 7 bases matching TRBD1. Trimming cost V 3 bases and J 6 bases; bases outside gene matches: 11. This CDR3 contains 14 residues. Per the germline V gene, CDR1 is GTSNPN and CDR2 is SVGIG (reference sequence). DNA of the CDR3: TGTGCCTGGAGCCGAGGGACAGCTGACACCGAGCAGTACTTC. Translated: CAWSRGTADTEQYF.

V usage is TRBV2 and J usage is TRBJ1-3; D possibly corresponds to TRBD1 (5 bases). V dropped 4 bases and J dropped 0 bases, with 10 bases sitting between them. CDR1 is SNHLY and CDR2 is FYNNEI in the germline V gene. The CDR3 has 15 residues. The CDR3 nucleotides are TGTGCCAGCAGTGGCAGGGCAGGCTCTGGAAACACCATATATTTT. It specifies CASSGRAGSGNTIYF.

The chain has TRBV30 and TRBJ2-1; 14 positions match TRBD2. This CDR3 is 17 amino acids long. V was pared by 1 base and J by 1 base, with 3 bases of the junction left unmatched. Germline loops: CDR1 GTSNPN, CDR2 SVGIG (reference sequence). The CDR3, as DNA: TGTGCCTGGAGTGGGACTAGCGGGGGGTTTTCCTACAATGAGCAGTTCTTC. This gives the protein CAWSGTSGGFSYNEQFF.

This clone was seen only a few times. The chain uses TRBV5-1 and TRBJ2-7; D gene ambiguous. The ends were cut back, 5 bases at V and 3 bases at J, with 6 bases in the middle. This CDR3 has 11 amino acids. Germline V gene data show CDR1 as SGHRS and CDR2 as YFSETQ. The CDR3 DNA is TGCGCCAGCAGACACAACTACGAGCAGTACTTC. This translates into CASRHNYEQYF.

The chain links TRBV27 to TRBJ2-7; 9 positions match TRBD1. J was trimmed by 0 bases and V by 4 bases; bases with no gene match: 7. The CDR3 has 16 amino acids. CDR1 and CDR2 (germline): MNHEY, SMNVEV (reference sequence). The CDR3 sequence: CASSYSGTGISYEQYF. The CDR3 coding sequence is TGTGCCAGCAGTTACTCCGGGACAGGGATCTCCTACGAGCAGTACTTC.

Here the CDR3 reads CASSLSRYGYTF. For the CDR3, the DNA is TGTGCCAGCAGCTTGTCCAGATATGGCTACACCTTC. The chain links TRBV5-8 to TRBJ1-2; no firm D call. V gave up 1 base and J gave up 5 bases, with 6 bases separating them. The V gene's germline CDR1 is SGHTS and CDR2 YDEGEE. This CDR3 is 12 amino acids long.

The rearrangement joins TRBV9 to TRBJ1-6, with D maybe TRBD1 (5 bases). Germline V CDR1 and CDR2: SGDLS, YYNGEE. This CDR3 is built from 15 residues. Trimming removed 3 bases from V and 9 bases from J, with 16 bases in between. The CDR3 region is CASSGREGRSSPLHF. CDR3 nucleotide sequence: TGTGCCAGCAGCGGGAGGGAGGGGCGCAGTTCACCCCTCCACTTT.

The genes are TRBV27 and TRBJ2-7; D possibly corresponds to TRBD2 (6 bases). Trimming removed 6 bases at V and 3 bases at J, with 15 bases between. The length of the CDR3 is 14 residues. Germline V gene data show CDR1 as MNHEY and CDR2 as SMNVEV (reference sequence). The CDR3 here is CASRKPGAFYEQYF. CDR3 sequence (DNA): TGTGCCAGCAGGAAGCCGGGAGCGTTCTACGAGCAGTACTTC.

This clone has more than one count but fewer than ten. The chain couples TRBV5-4 to TRBJ1-3, with D possibly matching TRBD1 (5 bases). Germline CDR1 is SGHNT and CDR2 is YYREEE (reference sequence). The CDR3 is 16 residues long. The V end lost 4 bases, the J end lost 0 bases, and 14 bases lay between the germline ends. The DNA of the CDR3 is TGTGCCAGCAGCCGGCAGGGTGTCGCCTCTGGAAACACCATATATTTT. This codes for CASSRQGVASGNTIYF.